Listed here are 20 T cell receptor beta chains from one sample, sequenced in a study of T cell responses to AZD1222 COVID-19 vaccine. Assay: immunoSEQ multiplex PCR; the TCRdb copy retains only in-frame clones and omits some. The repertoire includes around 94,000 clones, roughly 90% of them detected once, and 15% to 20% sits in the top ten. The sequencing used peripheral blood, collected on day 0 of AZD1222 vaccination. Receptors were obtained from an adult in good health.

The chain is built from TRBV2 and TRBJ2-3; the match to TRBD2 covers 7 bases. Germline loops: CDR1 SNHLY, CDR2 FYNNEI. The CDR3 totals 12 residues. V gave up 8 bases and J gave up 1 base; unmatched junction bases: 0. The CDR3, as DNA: TGTGCCAGCCTAGCGGGCACAGATACGCAGTATTTT. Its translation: CASLAGTDTQYF.

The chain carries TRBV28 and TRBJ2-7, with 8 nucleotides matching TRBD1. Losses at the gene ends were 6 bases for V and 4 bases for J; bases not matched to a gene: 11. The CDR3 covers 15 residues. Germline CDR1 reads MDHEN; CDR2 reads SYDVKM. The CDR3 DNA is TGTGCCAGCAGCCCGTTCGGACAGGGCTCTTACGAGCAGTACTTC. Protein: CASSPFGQGSYEQYF.

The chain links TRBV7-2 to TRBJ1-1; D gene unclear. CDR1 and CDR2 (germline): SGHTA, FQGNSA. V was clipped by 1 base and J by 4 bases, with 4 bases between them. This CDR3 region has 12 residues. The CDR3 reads CASSLVFTEAFF. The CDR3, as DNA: TGTGCCAGCAGCTTAGTTTTCACTGAAGCTTTCTTT. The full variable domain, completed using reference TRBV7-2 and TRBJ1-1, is GAGVSQSPSNKVTEKGKDVELRCDPISGHTALYWYRQSLGQGLEFLIYFQGNSAPDKSGLPSDRFSAERTGGSVSTLTIQRTQQEDSAVYLCASSLVFTEAFFGQGTRLTVV.

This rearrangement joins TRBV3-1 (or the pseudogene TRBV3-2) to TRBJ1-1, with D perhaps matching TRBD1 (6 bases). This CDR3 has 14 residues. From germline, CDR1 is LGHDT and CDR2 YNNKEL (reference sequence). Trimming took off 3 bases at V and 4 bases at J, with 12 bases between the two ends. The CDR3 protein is CASSHTGRGTEAFF. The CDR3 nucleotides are TGTGCCAGCAGCCACACAGGGAGGGGCACTGAAGCTTTCTTT.

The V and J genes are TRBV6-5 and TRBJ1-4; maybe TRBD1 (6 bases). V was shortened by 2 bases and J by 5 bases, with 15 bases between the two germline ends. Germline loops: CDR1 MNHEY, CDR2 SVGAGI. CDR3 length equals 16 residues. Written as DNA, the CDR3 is TGTGCCAGCAGTTACCTCCGACAGGCCCTCAATGAAAAACTGTTTTTT. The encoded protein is CASSYLRQALNEKLFF.

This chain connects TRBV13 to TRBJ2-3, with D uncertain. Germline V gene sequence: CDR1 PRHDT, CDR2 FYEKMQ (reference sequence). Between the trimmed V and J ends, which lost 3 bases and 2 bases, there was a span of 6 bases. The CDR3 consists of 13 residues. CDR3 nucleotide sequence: TGTGCCAGCAGCTTTCCCCCCACAGATACGCAGTATTTT. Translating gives CASSFPPTDTQYF.

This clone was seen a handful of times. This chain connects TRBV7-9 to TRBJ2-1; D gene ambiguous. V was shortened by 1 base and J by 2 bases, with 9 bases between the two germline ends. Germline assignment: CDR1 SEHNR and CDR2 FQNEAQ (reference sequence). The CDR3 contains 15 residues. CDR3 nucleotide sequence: TGTGCCAGCAGCTTAGTAGTGGGCGCCTACAATGAGCAGTTCTTC. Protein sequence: CASSLVVGAYNEQFF.

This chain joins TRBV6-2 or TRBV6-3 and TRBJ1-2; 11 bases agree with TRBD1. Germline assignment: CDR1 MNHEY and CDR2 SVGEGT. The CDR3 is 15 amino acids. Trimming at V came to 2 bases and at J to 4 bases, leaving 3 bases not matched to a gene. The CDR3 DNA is TGTGCCAGCAGTTACGGGACAGGGGGAATCTATGGCTACACCTTC. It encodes CASSYGTGGIYGYTF.

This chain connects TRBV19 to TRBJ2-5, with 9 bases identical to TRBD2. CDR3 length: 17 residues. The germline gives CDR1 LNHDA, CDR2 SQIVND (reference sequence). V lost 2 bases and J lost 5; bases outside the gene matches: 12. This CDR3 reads CASSIRAGGRAGETQYF. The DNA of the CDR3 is TGTGCCAGTAGTATACGGGCTGGCGGGAGGGCCGGGGAGACCCAGTACTTC. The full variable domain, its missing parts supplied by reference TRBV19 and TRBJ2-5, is DGGITQSPKYLFRKEGQNVTLSCEQNLNHDAMYWYRQDPGQGLRLIYYSQIVNDFQKGDIAEGYSVSREKKESFPLTVTSAQKNPTAFYLCASSIRAGGRAGETQYFGPGTRLLVL.

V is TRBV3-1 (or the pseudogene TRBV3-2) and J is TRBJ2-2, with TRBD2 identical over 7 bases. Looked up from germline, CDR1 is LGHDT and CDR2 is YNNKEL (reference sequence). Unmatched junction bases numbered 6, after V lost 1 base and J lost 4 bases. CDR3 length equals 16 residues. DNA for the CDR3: TGTGCCAGCAGCCAAGGGCCCGGGACTATCACCGGGGAGCTGTTTTTT. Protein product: CASSQGPGTITGELFF.

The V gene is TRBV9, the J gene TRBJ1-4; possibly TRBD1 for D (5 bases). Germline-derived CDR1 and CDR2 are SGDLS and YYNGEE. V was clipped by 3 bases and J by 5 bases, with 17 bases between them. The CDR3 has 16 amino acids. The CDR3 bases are TGTGCCAGCAGCGCAGGGAGGACTGTGCCCAATGAAAAACTGTTTTTT. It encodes CASSAGRTVPNEKLFF.

The CDR3 DNA reads TGTGCCAGCAGCTTAATTGTCCGGGCTAGCGGGGGACATGAGCAGTTCTTC. It translates to CASSLIVRASGGHEQFF. The V and J genes are TRBV7-3 and TRBJ2-1; 10 bases align to TRBD2. The length of the CDR3 is 17 residues. Germline CDR1 and CDR2: SGHTA and FQGTGA. The V gene end was trimmed by 1 base and the J gene end by 8 bases; junction bases not matched to a gene: 11.

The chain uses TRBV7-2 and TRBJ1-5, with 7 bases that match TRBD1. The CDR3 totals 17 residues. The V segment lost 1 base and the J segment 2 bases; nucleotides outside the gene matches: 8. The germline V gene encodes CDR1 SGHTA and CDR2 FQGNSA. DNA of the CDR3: TGTGCCAGCAGCTTAGAATTGGCAGGGGGTGGCAATCAGCCCCAGCATTTT. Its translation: CASSLELAGGGNQPQHF. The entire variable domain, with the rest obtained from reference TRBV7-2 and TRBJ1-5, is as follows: GAGVSQSPSNKVTEKGKDVELRCDPISGHTALYWYRQSLGQGLEFLIYFQGNSAPDKSGLPSDRFSAERTGGSVSTLTIQRTQQEDSAVYLCASSLELAGGGNQPQHFGDGTRLSIL.

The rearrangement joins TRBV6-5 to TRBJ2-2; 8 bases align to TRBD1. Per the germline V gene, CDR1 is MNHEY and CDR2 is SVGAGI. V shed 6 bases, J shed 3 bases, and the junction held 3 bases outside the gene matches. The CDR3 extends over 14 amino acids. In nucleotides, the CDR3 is TGTGCCAGCAGCCCCAGGGGGCACACCGGGGAGCTGTTTTTT. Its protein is CASSPRGHTGELFF.

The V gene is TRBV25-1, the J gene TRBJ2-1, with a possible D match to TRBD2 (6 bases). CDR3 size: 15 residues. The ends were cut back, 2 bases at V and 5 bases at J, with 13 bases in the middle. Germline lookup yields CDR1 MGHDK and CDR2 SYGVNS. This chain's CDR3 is CASSEADYENNEQFF. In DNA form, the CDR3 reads TGTGCCAGCAGTGAAGCGGACTATGAGAACAATGAGCAGTTCTTC.

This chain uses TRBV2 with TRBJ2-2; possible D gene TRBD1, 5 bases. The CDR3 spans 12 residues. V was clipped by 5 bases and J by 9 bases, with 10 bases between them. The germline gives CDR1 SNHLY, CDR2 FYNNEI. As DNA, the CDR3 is TGTGCCAGCAGTTCACCGGACAGGGAGCTGTTTTTT. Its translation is CASSSPDRELFF.

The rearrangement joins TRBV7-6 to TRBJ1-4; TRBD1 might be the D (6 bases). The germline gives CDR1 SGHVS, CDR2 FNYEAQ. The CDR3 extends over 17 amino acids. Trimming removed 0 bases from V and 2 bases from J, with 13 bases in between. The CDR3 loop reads CASSLAAPGHTNEKLFF. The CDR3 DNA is TGTGCCAGCAGCTTAGCGGCCCCGGGACACACTAATGAAAAACTGTTTTTT.

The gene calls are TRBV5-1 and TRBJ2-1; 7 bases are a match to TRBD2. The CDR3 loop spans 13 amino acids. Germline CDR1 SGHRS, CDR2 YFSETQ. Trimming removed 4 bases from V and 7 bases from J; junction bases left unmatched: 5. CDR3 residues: CASSRGVENEQFF. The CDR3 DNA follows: TGCGCCAGCAGCCGGGGGGTGGAAAATGAGCAGTTCTTC.

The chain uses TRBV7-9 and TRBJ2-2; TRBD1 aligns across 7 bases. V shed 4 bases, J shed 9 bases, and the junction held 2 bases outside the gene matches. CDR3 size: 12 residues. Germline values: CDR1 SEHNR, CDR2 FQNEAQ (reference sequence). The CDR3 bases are TGTGCCAGCAGCTGGGACAGTTGGGAGCTGTTTTTT. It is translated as CASSWDSWELFF.

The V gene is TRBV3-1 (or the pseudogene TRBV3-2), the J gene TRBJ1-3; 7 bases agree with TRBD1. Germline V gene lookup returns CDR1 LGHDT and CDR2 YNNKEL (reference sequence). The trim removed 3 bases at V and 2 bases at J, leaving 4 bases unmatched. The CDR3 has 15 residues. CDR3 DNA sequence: TGTGCCAGCAGCCACACTACAGGGGCTGGAAACACCATATATTTT. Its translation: CASSHTTGAGNTIYF.